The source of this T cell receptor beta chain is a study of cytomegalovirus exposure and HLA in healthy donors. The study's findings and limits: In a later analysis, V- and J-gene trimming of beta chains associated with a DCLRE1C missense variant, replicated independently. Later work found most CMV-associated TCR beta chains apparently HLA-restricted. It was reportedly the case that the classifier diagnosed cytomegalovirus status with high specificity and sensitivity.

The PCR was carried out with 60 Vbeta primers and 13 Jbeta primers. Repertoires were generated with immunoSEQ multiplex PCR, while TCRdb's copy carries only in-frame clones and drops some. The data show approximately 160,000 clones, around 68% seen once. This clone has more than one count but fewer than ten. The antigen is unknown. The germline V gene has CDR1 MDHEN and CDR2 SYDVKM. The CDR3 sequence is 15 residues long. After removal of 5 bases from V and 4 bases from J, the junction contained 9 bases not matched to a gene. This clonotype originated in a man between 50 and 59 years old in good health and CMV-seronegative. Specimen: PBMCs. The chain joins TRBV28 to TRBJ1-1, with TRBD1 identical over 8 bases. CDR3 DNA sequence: TGTGCCAGCAGTCCCCAGGGGGCGCGGGGCACTGAAGCTTTCTTT. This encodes CASSPQGARGTEAFF.